This T cell receptor beta chain was retrieved from a study of cytomegalovirus exposure and HLA in healthy donors. Study outcomes and limitations: Associated with cytomegalovirus, according to the listing, were 150 to 200 TCR beta chains. In an earlier analysis, about 87% or about 30%: the productive usage of most TCR beta V segments.

A word on this clone: Its specificity is unknown. At one of its ends the junction is not consistent with the germline gene, which may arise from a read error.

The PCR was carried out with 60 Vbeta primers and 13 Jbeta primers. TCRdb's table, derived via immunoSEQ multiplex PCR, lists solely in-frame clones and lacks some. The repertoire holds fewer than 150,000 clones, with 75% to 90% as singletons. The sequencing input was PBMCs. The clonotype was recovered from a woman aged 25 to 45 in good health and CMV-seropositive.

The CDR3 spells CASSQQPSQGASGSTIYF. In nucleotides, the CDR3 is TGTGCCAGCTCACAGCAACCCTCACAGGGGGCAAGTGGAAGCACCATATATTTT. The V and J genes are TRBV18 and TRBJ1-3, with TRBD1 matching 9 bases. This CDR3 spans 18 amino acids. Germline assignment: CDR1 KGHSH and CDR2 LQKENI.